A selection of T cell receptor beta chains follows, all from one sample in a study of blood T cell repertoires in COVID-19. Produced via immunoSEQ multiplex PCR; TCRdb's table is partial and in-frame only. Here the sample spans tens of thousands of clones, around nine tenths being singletons. Material for sequencing was peripheral blood. Source of these receptors: a woman older than 75 with active COVID-19. Each CDR3 is given with its conserved first and last residue. Each record gives: clone size, V gene, D gene, J gene, CDR3 protein, CDR3 DNA. D genes are given only for firm matches. Clone size appears in some rows only: once, few, many, or a class for an expanded clone.

clone_size: NA
v_call: TRBV20-1
d_call: NA
j_call: TRBJ1-1
cdr3_aa: CSAQRGSEAFF
cdr3_nt: TGCAGTGCCCAGCGGGGCTCTGAAGCTTTCTTT

clone_size: NA
v_call: TRBV28
d_call: TRBD1
j_call: TRBJ2-6
cdr3_aa: CATPRDRGTGANVLTF
cdr3_nt: TGTGCCACCCCCCGGGACAGGGGCACTGGGGCCAACGTCCTGACTTTC

clone_size: NA
v_call: TRBV7-8
d_call: TRBD2
j_call: TRBJ2-5
cdr3_aa: CASSLGSGGGGKTQYF
cdr3_nt: TGTGCCAGCAGCTTAGGGTCCGGGGGGGGTGGAAAGACCCAGTACTTC

clone_size: NA
v_call: TRBV25-1
d_call: NA
j_call: TRBJ2-3
cdr3_aa: CASRLTSLSTDTQYF
cdr3_nt: TGTGCCAGCAGACTAACTAGTCTTAGCACAGATACGCAGTATTTT

clone_size: once
v_call: TRBV5-1
d_call: NA
j_call: TRBJ2-3
cdr3_aa: CASSLGGVTGTSTDTQYF
cdr3_nt: TGCGCCAGCAGCTTGGGTGGGGTTACCGGGACTAGCACAGATACGCAGTATTTT

clone_size: NA
v_call: TRBV28
d_call: NA
j_call: TRBJ1-1
cdr3_aa: CASSFSLGRNTEAFF
cdr3_nt: TGTGCCAGCAGTTTCTCCCTCGGGAGGAACACTGAAGCTTTCTTT

clone_size: NA
v_call: TRBV28
d_call: TRBD1
j_call: TRBJ2-1
cdr3_aa: CASSSDRVDEQFF
cdr3_nt: TGTGCCAGCAGTTCGGACAGGGTAGATGAGCAGTTCTTC

clone_size: NA
v_call: TRBV6-1
d_call: TRBD2
j_call: TRBJ2-2
cdr3_aa: CASSEAGGGTNTGELFF
cdr3_nt: TGTGCCAGCAGTGAAGCGGGCGGGGGAACAAACACCGGGGAGCTGTTTTTT

clone_size: NA
v_call: TRBV5-4
d_call: TRBD2
j_call: TRBJ2-2
cdr3_aa: CASSLPAGVTGELFF
cdr3_nt: TGTGCCAGCAGCTTGCCCGCGGGAGTCACCGGGGAGCTGTTTTTT

clone_size: NA
v_call: TRBV5-1
d_call: TRBD1
j_call: TRBJ2-1
cdr3_aa: CASSSITGVSYNEQFF
cdr3_nt: TGCGCCAGCAGCTCGATCACAGGGGTCTCCTACAATGAGCAGTTCTTC

clone_size: NA
v_call: TRBV3-1/TRBV3-2
d_call: NA
j_call: TRBJ1-2
cdr3_aa: CASGAGDYGYTF
cdr3_nt: TGTGCCAGCGGCGCGGGGGACTATGGCTACACCTTC

clone_size: NA
v_call: TRBV2
d_call: NA
j_call: TRBJ1-6
cdr3_aa: CASTGTDSPLHF
cdr3_nt: TGTGCCAGTACAGGTACCGATTCACCCCTCCACTTT

clone_size: NA
v_call: TRBV7-6
d_call: NA
j_call: TRBJ2-7
cdr3_aa: CASSSTPTRGRHEQYF
cdr3_nt: TGTGCCAGCAGCAGCACCCCGACTAGAGGTCGCCACGAGCAGTACTTC

clone_size: NA
v_call: TRBV5-1
d_call: TRBD1
j_call: TRBJ1-3
cdr3_aa: CASSPTGTGTGNTIYF
cdr3_nt: TGCGCCAGCAGCCCTACCGGGACAGGGACTGGAAACACCATATATTTT

clone_size: NA
v_call: TRBV18
d_call: NA
j_call: TRBJ1-2
cdr3_aa: CASSPQPQNRLPYGYTF
cdr3_nt: TGTGCCAGCTCACCACAGCCGCAGAACCGACTACCCTATGGCTACACCTTC

clone_size: once
v_call: TRBV4-1
d_call: NA
j_call: TRBJ2-5
cdr3_aa: CASSQVNRMGTQYF
cdr3_nt: TGCGCCAGCAGCCAAGTGAACAGGATGGGGACCCAGTACTTC

clone_size: NA
v_call: TRBV11-2
d_call: TRBD1
j_call: TRBJ1-3
cdr3_aa: CASSFLTGVYGNTIYF
cdr3_nt: TGTGCCAGCAGCTTCCTGACAGGGGTTTATGGGAACACCATATATTTT

clone_size: NA
v_call: TRBV10-3
d_call: TRBD1
j_call: TRBJ1-5
cdr3_aa: CATQQGDQPQHF
cdr3_nt: TGTGCCACCCAACAGGGGGATCAGCCCCAGCATTTT

clone_size: NA
v_call: TRBV5-1
d_call: TRBD1
j_call: TRBJ1-4
cdr3_aa: CASSPGTGPEKLFF
cdr3_nt: TGCGCCAGCTCCCCCGGGACAGGGCCAGAAAAACTGTTTTTT

clone_size: NA
v_call: TRBV7-9
d_call: NA
j_call: TRBJ1-4
cdr3_aa: CASSLTLSNEKLFF
cdr3_nt: TGTGCCAGCAGCCTAACACTATCCAATGAAAAACTGTTTTTT

clone_size: NA
v_call: TRBV4-2
d_call: NA
j_call: TRBJ2-5
cdr3_aa: CASSQVLDQETQYF
cdr3_nt: TGTGCCAGCAGCCAAGTCCTAGACCAAGAGACCCAGTACTTC

clone_size: NA
v_call: TRBV3-1/TRBV3-2
d_call: NA
j_call: TRBJ1-2
cdr3_aa: CASSPLGIYGYTF
cdr3_nt: TGTGCCAGCAGCCCTCTCGGGATATATGGCTACACCTTC

clone_size: NA
v_call: TRBV10-2
d_call: NA
j_call: TRBJ2-3
cdr3_aa: CASSLSVTTDTQYF
cdr3_nt: TGCGCCAGCTCCCTTAGCGTGACCACAGATACGCAGTATTTT

clone_size: few
v_call: TRBV19
d_call: NA
j_call: TRBJ1-6
cdr3_aa: CASSTLEGFNSPLHF
cdr3_nt: TGTGCCAGTAGTACCTTGGAGGGGTTTAATTCACCCCTCCACTTT

clone_size: NA
v_call: TRBV5-1
d_call: NA
j_call: TRBJ1-5
cdr3_aa: CASSPGGTHQPQHF
cdr3_nt: TGCGCCAGCAGCCCGGGGGGGACCCATCAGCCCCAGCATTTT

clone_size: NA
v_call: TRBV18
d_call: TRBD1
j_call: TRBJ2-2
cdr3_aa: CASSVDRGTGELFF
cdr3_nt: TGTGCCAGCTCAGTAGACAGGGGCACCGGGGAGCTGTTTTTT

clone_size: NA
v_call: TRBV11-2
d_call: TRBD2
j_call: TRBJ2-5
cdr3_aa: CASNDPGRGVETQYF
cdr3_nt: TGTGCCAGCAACGACCCAGGACGGGGGGTTGAGACCCAGTACTTC

clone_size: NA
v_call: TRBV30
d_call: TRBD1
j_call: TRBJ2-7
cdr3_aa: CAWSARGTGEAFEQYF
cdr3_nt: TGTGCCTGGAGTGCCCGGGGGACAGGGGAAGCCTTCGAGCAGTACTTC

clone_size: NA
v_call: TRBV7-2
d_call: TRBD1
j_call: TRBJ1-6
cdr3_aa: CASSPGGQLNSPLHF
cdr3_nt: TGTGCCAGCAGCCCCGGGGGACAGTTAAATTCACCCCTCCACTTT

clone_size: NA
v_call: TRBV28
d_call: TRBD2
j_call: TRBJ2-4
cdr3_aa: CASSSPGTNSNHIQYF
cdr3_nt: TGTGCCAGCAGTTCCCCCGGGACTAACTCCAATCACATTCAGTACTTC

clone_size: NA
v_call: TRBV2
d_call: TRBD2
j_call: TRBJ2-1
cdr3_aa: CASRDSGRDYNEQFF
cdr3_nt: TGTGCCAGCAGGGATAGCGGGAGGGACTACAATGAGCAGTTCTTC

clone_size: NA
v_call: TRBV10-1
d_call: NA
j_call: TRBJ2-3
cdr3_aa: CASKRSEGDTQYF
cdr3_nt: TGCGCCAGCAAGCGGTCGGAAGGAGATACGCAGTATTTT

clone_size: NA
v_call: TRBV19
d_call: TRBD2
j_call: TRBJ2-3
cdr3_aa: CASRELAGAGTDTQYF
cdr3_nt: TGTGCCAGTAGGGAACTAGCGGGGGCTGGCACAGATACGCAGTATTTT

clone_size: NA
v_call: TRBV2
d_call: NA
j_call: TRBJ1-3
cdr3_aa: CASGTLGNTIYF
cdr3_nt: TGTGCCAGTGGGACACTTGGAAACACCATATATTTT

clone_size: NA
v_call: TRBV3-1/TRBV3-2
d_call: NA
j_call: TRBJ2-2
cdr3_aa: CASSQLRTGELFF
cdr3_nt: TGTGCCAGCAGCCAGCTCAGGACCGGGGAGCTGTTTTTT

clone_size: NA
v_call: TRBV3-1/TRBV3-2
d_call: NA
j_call: TRBJ2-3
cdr3_aa: CASSPVYGADTQYF
cdr3_nt: TGTGCCAGCAGCCCGGTTTATGGAGCAGATACGCAGTATTTT

clone_size: once
v_call: TRBV2
d_call: TRBD2
j_call: TRBJ2-2
cdr3_aa: CARSGGAGGTTGELFF
cdr3_nt: TGTGCCCGCAGCGGTGGGGCGGGGGGGACCACCGGGGAGCTGTTTTTT

clone_size: NA
v_call: TRBV11-3
d_call: TRBD2
j_call: TRBJ2-5
cdr3_aa: CASSPRLGRGDETQYF
cdr3_nt: TGTGCCAGCAGCCCCAGATTGGGGCGGGGGGACGAGACCCAGTACTTC

clone_size: NA
v_call: TRBV4-1
d_call: TRBD2
j_call: TRBJ2-3
cdr3_aa: CASSMREGPTDTQYF
cdr3_nt: TGCGCCAGCAGCATGCGGGAGGGCCCCACAGATACGCAGTATTTT

clone_size: NA
v_call: TRBV5-4
d_call: TRBD1
j_call: TRBJ2-2
cdr3_aa: CASSLAGDRVTGELFF
cdr3_nt: TGTGCCAGCAGCTTGGCCGGGGACAGGGTCACCGGGGAGCTGTTTTTT

clone_size: once
v_call: TRBV11-1
d_call: TRBD2
j_call: TRBJ2-3
cdr3_aa: CASSQGLAGGIDTQYF
cdr3_nt: TGTGCCAGCAGCCAGGGACTAGCGGGAGGAATTGATACGCAGTATTTT

clone_size: once
v_call: TRBV18
d_call: TRBD1
j_call: TRBJ1-5
cdr3_aa: CASSGDRVRNQPQHF
cdr3_nt: TGTGCCAGCTCAGGGGACAGGGTCCGCAATCAGCCCCAGCATTTT

clone_size: NA
v_call: TRBV15
d_call: NA
j_call: TRBJ2-3
cdr3_aa: CATSREAGRVKSQYF
cdr3_nt: TGTGCCACCAGCAGAGAAGCTGGGCGGGTGAAGTCGCAGTATTTT